The following is a T cell receptor (beta chain) sequence with its context. This entry is derived from a study of blood T cell repertoires in COVID-19. The overall study: Acute and convalescent COVID-19 specimens originated in the United States, Italy and Spain.

The data were produced by immunoSEQ multiplex PCR, yet TCRdb's version contains in-frame clones alone and is incomplete. The data contain around 170,000 clones, roughly 90% of them seen just once; the ten biggest clones take up 2.5% to 3.5%. CDR1 LGHDT and CDR2 YNNKEL come from the germline V gene (reference sequence). CDR3 size: 13 residues. V lost 1 base, J lost 4 bases, and 7 bases lay in between. The chain links TRBV3-1 (or the pseudogene TRBV3-2) to TRBJ1-1; D might be TRBD1 (6 bases). The clonotype comes from a man aged 60 to 75 with acute or convalescent COVID-19. Sequenced: peripheral blood. DNA of the CDR3: TGTGCCAGCAGCCAAGCCAGGGGCACTGAAGCTTTCTTT. Its protein product is CASSQARGTEAFF.